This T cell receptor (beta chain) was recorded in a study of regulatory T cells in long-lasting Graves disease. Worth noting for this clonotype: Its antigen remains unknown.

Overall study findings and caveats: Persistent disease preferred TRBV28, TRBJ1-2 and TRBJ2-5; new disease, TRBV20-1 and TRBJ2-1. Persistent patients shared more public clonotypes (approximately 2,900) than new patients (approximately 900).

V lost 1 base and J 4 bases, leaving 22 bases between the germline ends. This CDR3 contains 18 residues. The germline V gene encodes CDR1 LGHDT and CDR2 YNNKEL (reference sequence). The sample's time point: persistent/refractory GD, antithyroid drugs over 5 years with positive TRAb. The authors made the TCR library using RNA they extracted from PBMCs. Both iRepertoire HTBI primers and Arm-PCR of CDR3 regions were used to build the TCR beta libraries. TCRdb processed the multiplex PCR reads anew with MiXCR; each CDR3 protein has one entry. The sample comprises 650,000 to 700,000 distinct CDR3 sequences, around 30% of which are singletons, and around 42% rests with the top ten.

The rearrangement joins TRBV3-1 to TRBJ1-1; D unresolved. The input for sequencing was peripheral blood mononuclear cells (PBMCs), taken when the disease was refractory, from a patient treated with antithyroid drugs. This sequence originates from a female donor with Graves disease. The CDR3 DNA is TGTGCCAGCAGCCAAGTGTATGGGCTTTTAGGAGGAGTCACTGAAGCTTTCTTT. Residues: CASSQVYGLLGGVTEAFF.